This T cell receptor beta chain was documented in a study of T cell repertoires in aging, cancer and after chemotherapy. Turning to the study itself: Roughly 8.9 million TCR reads were in the whole dataset.

Points from the study as a whole: Across the chemotherapy interval, each cancer cohort showed higher median generation probability, suggesting thymic rebound. Loss of evenness, beyond lost richness, contributed to age-related TCR diversity decline in cancer patients.

Rearranged V-D-J TRB sequences were amplified with a mixed TRB-A/B primer pool. TCRdb reanalysed the multiplex PCR reads using MiXCR and keeps one entry per CDR3 protein. The sample has several thousand distinct CDR3 sequences, approximately 27% seen once. TCR beta rearrangements were amplified from peripheral blood genomic DNA. V was pared by 6 bases and J by 7 bases, with 9 bases between. The CDR3 length is 11 residues. Germline V gives CDR1 MNHNS, CDR2 SASEGT. By share of the sample, this clonotype is medium-sized (0.01 to 0.1%). Its antigen is currently unknown. What was sequenced was blood. The chain joins TRBV6-1 to TRBJ1-2; D is undetermined. This receptor was identified in a human donor in good health. The CDR3 DNA follows: TGTGCCAGCAGCGTAGGGATTGGCTACACCTTC. Translation gives CASSVGIGYTF.